These T cell receptor beta chains were read from a single sample in a study of T cells in Graves' hyperthyroidism and ophthalmopathy. TCRdb processed the multiplex PCR reads anew with MiXCR; each CDR3 protein has one entry. The repertoire holds about 150,000 distinct CDR3 sequences, with around 20% as singletons. The specimen was blood. The receptors shown here come from a woman aged 50 to 65 with Graves' hyperthyroidism that later progressed to Graves' ophthalmopathy. Each CDR3 is given without its conserved first and last residue.

j_gene	v_gene	CDR3aa
TRBJ2-5	TRBV6-1	ASSVSGGETQY
TRBJ1-2	TRBV28	ASSPLQGYGYT
TRBJ2-5	TRBV2	ASGGGRGGRETQY
TRBJ2-1	TRBV2	ASNRLAGGSYNEQF
TRBJ2-4	TRBV7-2	ASSRPRGTSGGGNIAKNIQY
TRBJ2-4	TRBV19	ASSIRGQGKIQY
TRBJ2-5	TRBV9	ASGGEGTVGETQY
TRBJ2-7	TRBV5-1	ASSGGTRYEQY
TRBJ1-2	TRBV15	ATSRDKGAGGYT
TRBJ2-5	TRBV2	ASSEVGSLVETQY
TRBJ1-6	TRBV7-2	ASSLVQGAISPLH
TRBJ1-3	TRBV6-1	ASSPGPNSGNTIY
TRBJ2-3	TRBV12-3/TRBV12-4	ASGQTDGTDTQY
TRBJ2-2	TRBV19	ASRLLAGGPTGELF
TRBJ1-1	TRBV11-2	ASTRERTMNTEAF
TRBJ2-1	TRBV3-1	ASSTRDRGGNEQF
TRBJ1-4	TRBV7-3	ASSLYGGPTGEKLF
TRBJ1-5	TRBV6-2/TRBV6-3	ASSRGILSNQPQH
TRBJ2-1	TRBV27	ASSFRGSYNEQF
TRBJ2-7	TRBV28	ASSPRTLSYEQY
TRBJ2-7	TRBV10-3	AISSAGQAAYEQY
TRBJ1-6	TRBV3-1	ASSPQGFGSPLH
TRBJ1-6	TRBV20-1	SARPASNSPLH
TRBJ2-3	TRBV6-6	ASSYRRLAGADTQY
TRBJ2-7	TRBV5-1	ASSLEPGQPYEQY
TRBJ1-1	TRBV6-1	ASSYSGGGEAF
TRBJ2-1	TRBV15	ATSRPGRGYSEQF
TRBJ2-7	TRBV7-2	ASTRSRGTAYEQY
TRBJ1-5	TRBV2	ASSEGGGYQPQH
TRBJ1-1	TRBV5-1	ASSPGVFDTEAF
TRBJ1-2	TRBV30	AWSDHRGYGYT
TRBJ1-1	TRBV5-8	ASSLGAPTEAF
TRBJ2-3	TRBV15	ATSTDSRGGPRMGDTQY
TRBJ1-5	TRBV28	ASRPGAFNQPQH
TRBJ1-1	TRBV5-1	ASSEGQGLWNTEAF
TRBJ2-7	TRBV5-1	ASSLEPLSYEQY
TRBJ1-1	TRBV27	ASSPYAGVTEAF
TRBJ2-3	TRBV18	ASSLNEGGGTDTQY
TRBJ2-1	TRBV12-3/TRBV12-4	ASSVAGALFDEQF
TRBJ2-4	TRBV2	ASRAAASGIHIQY
TRBJ1-2	TRBV30	AWSVAGYGYT
TRBJ2-1	TRBV6-1	ASSKQGDEQF
TRBJ1-6	TRBV7-9	ASSGRGPNSPLH
TRBJ2-1	TRBV2	ASRLERGSSYNEQF
TRBJ2-7	TRBV11-2	ASSPAGTSGSYEQY
TRBJ1-3	TRBV12-3/TRBV12-4	ASSLGAFGAGNTIY
TRBJ2-5	TRBV11-2	ASSLRRVGETQY
TRBJ2-1	TRBV11-1	ASSPGTSGRGNPF
TRBJ1-2	TRBV18	ASSPPGTGSYGYT
TRBJ1-5	TRBV30	AWSRGSNSNQPQH
TRBJ1-2	TRBV6-5	ASSYSWGGYGYT
TRBJ2-7	TRBV7-8	ASSRDRGAYEQY
TRBJ2-5	TRBV5-1	ASSLGVAGDPETQY
TRBJ2-5	TRBV7-2	ASSISGREGETQY